This TCR beta chain was recovered during a study of cytomegalovirus exposure and HLA in healthy donors. General study results and limits: The authors reported that TCR beta sequences could predict HLA-A and HLA-B alleles. These predictions were accurate for most subjects in the first cohort. The investigators catalogued 150 to 200 TCR beta chains as cytomegalovirus-associated. HLA alleles showed associations with some 17,000 TCR beta sequences in a later analysis, at a 0.05 false discovery rate.

A multiplex PCR was run with 60 Vbeta primers and 13 Jbeta primers. Sequencing was performed with immunoSEQ multiplex PCR; in TCRdb, only in-frame clones are kept and a portion is missing. The sample comprises around 130,000 clones, roughly 82% of which are singletons, and almost 3% rests with the top ten. Concerning this clone itself: Its antigen is unknown.

The CDR3 length is 18 residues. The germline V gene has CDR1 SGDLS and CDR2 YYNGEE. V dropped 6 bases and J dropped 5; count of bases not matched to a gene: 22. Sequencing used PBMCs. The V and J genes are TRBV9 and TRBJ1-1, with 7 bases fitting TRBD1. The clonotype originates from a woman younger than 30 in good health and CMV-seropositive. Here the CDR3 reads CASILVGRARQGETEAFF. Written as DNA, the CDR3 is TGTGCCAGCATCCTAGTAGGGAGAGCCCGACAGGGTGAGACTGAAGCTTTCTTT.